This T cell receptor (beta chain) was identified in a study of cytomegalovirus exposure and HLA in healthy donors. Background on the study: An early data release held 70 million to 90 million unique TCRs from HLA-typed donors. Study-level points and caveats: For cytomegalovirus status, the classifier reportedly gave diagnoses with high specificity and sensitivity. CMV serostatus was the only recorded immune exposure for donors. Indistinguishable V segments such as TRBV6-2 and TRBV6-3 were excluded.

With 60 Vbeta and 13 Jbeta primers, the PCR was carried out. Assay: immunoSEQ multiplex PCR; the TCRdb copy retains only in-frame clones and omits some. This repertoire shows about 110,000 clones, roughly 79% found once; its top ten account for 2.2%. The germline gives CDR1 SGHRS, CDR2 YFSETQ. The CDR3 consists of 15 residues. V was shortened by 0 bases and J by 6 bases, with 13 bases between the two germline ends. As for this clone: Its cognate antigen is unknown.

The receptor was isolated from a young woman in good health and CMV-seronegative. Material for sequencing was PBMCs. This chain joins TRBV5-1 and TRBJ2-1; D possibly corresponds to TRBD2 (6 bases). In DNA, the CDR3 is TGCGCCAGCAGCTTGGCAGAGCGGGTGGGCAATGAGCAGTTCTTC. Its translation: CASSLAERVGNEQFF.